A selection of T cell receptor beta chains follows, all from one sample in a study of breast tumors, draining lymph nodes, adjacent tissues. From the multiplex PCR reads, TCRdb called clonotypes with MiXCR, one entry per CDR3 protein. The data contain about 130,000 distinct CDR3 sequences, approximately 22% of them singletons. The sequenced sample consisted of axillary lymph node tissue. These receptors were collected from a female donor with breast cancer. Some clones in this sample may be carry-over from other donors' samples. The CDR3 runs from the conserved cysteine through the conserved F or W. A D gene is named only where the DNA matches it firmly. Rows give clone size only sometimes, using once, few, many, or a class for an expanded clone.

16	NA	TRBJ1-6	TRBV28	NA	CASHPRRTPVNSPLHF	TGTGCCAGCCACCCTCGGCGGACTCCGGTAAATTCACCCCTCCACTTT
15	many	TRBJ2-7	TRBV7-9	TRBD2	CASSQGGIAGGEQYF	TGTGCCAGCAGCCAGGGCGGTATAGCGGGAGGCGAGCAGTACTTC
14	many	TRBJ1-5	TRBV20-1	NA	CSARDGQGGGPQHF	TGCAGTGCTAGAGATGGGCAGGGCGGTGGGCCCCAGCATTTT
15	many	TRBJ2-7	TRBV9	NA	CASSVAVGLSYEQYF	TGTGCCAGCAGCGTAGCTGTAGGTCTCTCCTACGAGCAGTACTTC
16	few	TRBJ1-5	TRBV12-3/TRBV12-4	NA	CASSPPAGTPNQPQHF	TGTGCCAGCAGCCCACCAGCAGGGACCCCTAATCAGCCCCAGCATTTT
16	few	TRBJ2-4	TRBV7-2	NA	CASSVDSGASKNIQYF	TGTGCCAGCAGCGTGGATTCAGGGGCTTCCAAAAACATTCAGTACTTC
18	many	TRBJ2-2	TRBV7-2	TRBD2	CASSLPTSGLANTGELFF	TGTGCCAGCAGCCTTCCTACTAGCGGGCTCGCGAACACCGGGGAGCTGTTTTTT
15	many	TRBJ2-2	TRBV27	TRBD1	CASSDGQGGRGELFF	TGTGCCAGCAGTGACGGACAGGGGGGACGTGGGGAGCTGTTTTTT
13	NA	TRBJ2-2	TRBV3-1	TRBD1	CASSRQGTGELFF	TGTGCCAGCAGCCGACAGGGTACCGGGGAGCTGTTTTTT
11	many	TRBJ2-5	TRBV5-6	NA	CASSRVETQYF	TGTGCCAGCAGCAGGGTGGAGACCCAGTACTTC
16	many	TRBJ1-6	TRBV2	NA	CASSQGSGTGGSPLHF	TGTGCCAGCAGCCAAGGGAGTGGAACGGGAGGATCACCCCTCCACTTT
15	many	TRBJ2-7	TRBV7-2	TRBD2	CASRPTSGPSYEQYF	TGTGCCAGCAGACCTACTAGCGGTCCCTCCTACGAGCAGTACTTC
19	NA	TRBJ1-5	TRBV7-8	NA	CASSLDETDFLSNNQPQHF	TGTGCCAGCAGCTTAGACGAGACAGATTTTCTCTCCAACAATCAGCCCCAGCATTTT
13	few	TRBJ1-5	TRBV6-1	NA	CASTRGLNQPQHF	TGTGCCAGCACTAGGGGTTTGAATCAGCCCCAGCATTTT
14	many	TRBJ2-7	TRBV29-1	TRBD1	CSVAGQGAGYEQYF	TGCAGCGTAGCAGGACAGGGGGCAGGCTACGAGCAGTACTTC
16	many	TRBJ1-3	TRBV7-9	NA	CASSPRGGRFEGTIYF	TGTGCCAGCAGCCCCCGGGGAGGGAGGTTTGAAGGCACCATATATTTT
14	many	TRBJ2-7	TRBV4-2	NA	CASSQDVGGQEQYF	TGTGCCAGCAGCCAAGATGTTGGCGGCCAAGAGCAGTACTTC
16	many	TRBJ2-7	TRBV6-6	NA	CASIRAGGRSSYEQYF	TGTGCCAGCATCCGAGCTGGGGGGAGGAGCTCCTACGAGCAGTACTTC
15	many	TRBJ2-5	TRBV5-8	NA	CASSLAIGSGETQYF	TGTGCCAGCAGCTTGGCTATCGGCAGCGGGGAGACCCAGTACTTC
13	many	TRBJ2-2	TRBV10-3	NA	CAISEAPSGELFF	TGTGCCATCAGTGAGGCCCCCTCAGGGGAGCTGTTTTTT
13	many	TRBJ1-6	TRBV7-3	NA	CASSLRFDSPLHF	TGTGCCAGCAGCTTAAGGTTTGATTCACCCCTCCACTTT
13	many	TRBJ1-2	TRBV2	NA	CASSEQAGAGYTF	TGTGCCAGCAGTGAGCAGGCAGGGGCCGGCTACACCTTC